One sample yielded the 26 T cell receptor beta chains listed below, sequenced in a study of early T cells in non-severe SARS-CoV-2 infection. TCRdb re-analysed the 5' RACE reads in MiXCR, keeping a single row per CDR3 protein. The table shows 64,000 or so distinct CDR3 sequences, with roughly 12% occurring only once. This specimen consisted of whole blood, obtained at baseline. All receptors come from an adult who was a healthcare worker with PCR-confirmed SARS-CoV-2 infection or an uninfected control (not recorded which).

The chain has TRBV19 and TRBJ2-3, with D possibly being TRBD2 (5 bases). Per the germline V gene, CDR1 is LNHDA and CDR2 is SQIVND (reference sequence). The CDR3 has 16 amino acids. The V and J ends lost 4 bases and 4 bases respectively, with 18 bases between them. CDR3 sequence: CASSTIGILYADTQYF. CDR3 nucleotides: TGTGCCAGTAGTACGATCGGGATTCTCTATGCAGATACGCAGTATTTT.

This clonotype was detected a few times. This chain uses TRBV27 with TRBJ2-7; TRBD1 matches 7 bases. Germline V CDR1 and CDR2: MNHEY, SMNVEV (reference sequence). The CDR3 sequence is 14 residues long. V shed 5 bases and J 4 bases; nucleotides not matched to a gene: 8. The CDR3 DNA reads as TGTGCCAGCAGTCCCGAGACAGGGTCTTACGAGCAGTACTTC. Its protein is CASSPETGSYEQYF.

The chain links TRBV29-1 to TRBJ2-3; a weak D match, TRBD2 (6 bases). Germline V gene sequence: CDR1 SQVTM, CDR2 ANQGSEA. CDR3 length equals 15 residues. Trimming removed 3 bases from V and 1 base from J, with 14 bases in between. In nucleotides, the CDR3 is TGCAGCGTTGAGGGACCAGCGGGCCGCACAGATACGCAGTATTTT. Residues: CSVEGPAGRTDTQYF.

This clonotype showed up many times. The chain couples TRBV27 to TRBJ2-7; 8 bases match TRBD1. Trimming removed 4 bases from V and 7 bases from J; junction bases left unmatched: 12. Germline assignment: CDR1 MNHEY and CDR2 SMNVEV (reference sequence). The CDR3 is made up of 15 amino acids. CDR3 nucleotide sequence: TGTGCCAGCAGTTCAAGTCCGGACAGGGTAGAAGAGCAGTACTTC. It is translated as CASSSSPDRVEEQYF.

A few counts support this clonotype. The chain combines TRBV28 with TRBJ1-2; TRBD1 aligns across 9 bases. V was clipped by 6 bases and J by 3 bases; unmatched bases: 8. This CDR3 has 15 residues. Germline CDR1 and CDR2: MDHEN and SYDVKM. DNA for the CDR3: TGTGCCAGCAGGATCGGGACAGGGACCCACTATGGCTACACCTTC. Translated: CASRIGTGTHYGYTF.

The gene calls are TRBV4-3 and TRBJ2-1, with 14 positions matching TRBD2. The V and J ends lost 1 base and 10 bases, in that order; junction bases with no gene match: 9. CDR1 LGHNA and CDR2 YSLEER come from the germline V gene. The CDR3 has 17 residues. This chain's CDR3 is CASSQGAGTSGSGEQFF. The CDR3, as DNA: TGCGCCAGCAGCCAAGGGGCCGGGACTAGCGGGAGCGGGGAGCAGTTCTTC.

This clonotype has only a few counts. The chain has TRBV11-2 and TRBJ2-1; 8 positions match TRBD2. Germline lookup yields CDR1 SGHAT and CDR2 FQNNGV. The V and J ends lost 3 bases and 7 bases, in that order; junction bases with no gene match: 14. The CDR3 is 17 residues long. CDR3 residues: CASSLTLTGTRPNEQFF. For the CDR3, the DNA is TGTGCCAGCAGCTTGACTCTTACCGGGACTAGGCCTAATGAGCAGTTCTTC.

This clonotype appeared a few times. The J gene is TRBJ2-7, the V gene TRBV7-9, with D perhaps matching TRBD1 (6 bases). CDR1 SEHNR and CDR2 FQNEAQ come from the germline V gene (reference sequence). The CDR3 extends over 14 amino acids. Trimming cost V 7 bases and J 1 base, with 14 bases left between them. CDR3: CASIPGDTSYEQYF. The DNA for the CDR3 is TGTGCCAGCATCCCTGGGGACACTTCCTACGAGCAGTACTTC.

Ten or more counts support this clonotype. V and J are TRBV28 and TRBJ1-3; the D gene is possibly TRBD1 (5 bases). CDR1 and CDR2 (germline): MDHEN, SYDVKM. V was cut by 5 bases and J by 15 bases, with 20 bases left in between. CDR3 length: 13 residues. CDR3 loop: CASSLLSWQGTYF. The CDR3 DNA is TGTGCCAGCAGTCTCCTAAGCTGGCAGGGTACATATTTT. Together with reference TRBV28 and TRBJ1-3, the CDR3 gives the full variable domain: DVKVTQSSRYLVKRTGEKVFLECVQDMDHENMFWYRQDPGLGLRLIYFSYDVKMKEKGDIPEGYSVSREKKERFSLILESASTNQTSMYLCASSLLSWQGTYFGEGSWLTVV.

This clonotype was observed a few times. V is TRBV7-2 and J is TRBJ1-1; D is uncertain. Trimming left V 1 base short and J 0 bases short, with 9 bases between. The CDR3 is made up of 15 amino acids. From germline, CDR1 is SGHTA and CDR2 FQGNSA. The CDR3 sequence: CASSLGAVMNTEAFF. Here the CDR3 DNA reads TGTGCCAGCAGCTTAGGTGCTGTCATGAACACTGAAGCTTTCTTT.

The genes are TRBV12-3 or TRBV12-4 and TRBJ1-5; D not certain. V lost 7 bases to trimming and J lost 0 bases, with 13 bases between them. The CDR3 is made up of 15 amino acids. The CDR3 DNA follows: TGTGCCAGCACGCAAGGGAGGAATAGCAATCAGCCCCAGCATTTT. Protein product: CASTQGRNSNQPQHF.

This clonotype was detected many times. V is TRBV3-1 and J is TRBJ2-3; D possibly corresponds to TRBD1 (5 bases). This CDR3 has 14 residues. The germline V gene has CDR1 LGHDT and CDR2 YNNKEL (reference sequence). Trimming took 2 bases from V and 2 from J, leaving 8 bases between them. DNA for the CDR3: TGTGCCAGCAGCCAACAGGGTGCCACAGATACGCAGTATTTT. Amino acid sequence: CASSQQGATDTQYF.

This clonotype was seen a handful of times. The CDR3 is CASSALSGGPRDTQYF. CDR3 sequence (DNA): TGTGCCAGCAGCGCCCTTTCGGGAGGGCCTAGAGATACGCAGTATTTT. The chain joins TRBV7-9 to TRBJ2-3; 8 bases map to TRBD2. With 5 bases clipped from V and 5 bases from J, the junction kept 12 bases outside the gene matches. CDR3 length: 16 amino acids. Germline CDR1 SEHNR, CDR2 FQNEAQ (reference sequence).

The V call is TRBV6-1, the J call TRBJ2-3; 7 nucleotides agree with TRBD1. The CDR3 extends over 16 amino acids. Trimming removed 4 bases from V and 4 bases from J; junction bases left unmatched: 11. Germline V gene sequence: CDR1 MNHNS, CDR2 SASEGT. CDR3 DNA: TGTGCCAGCAGTGGACGGAACAGGGGAGCGCCAGATACGCAGTATTTT. Encoded protein: CASSGRNRGAPDTQYF.

The chain joins TRBV7-6 to TRBJ1-1, with D possibly TRBD1 on 5 matching bases. CDR3 length: 14 amino acids. The V gene's germline CDR1 is SGHVS and CDR2 FNYEAQ. Trimming removed 2 bases at V and 5 bases at J, with 12 bases between. The CDR3 is CASSLYEGQTEAFF. CDR3 in DNA: TGTGCCAGCAGCTTATATGAGGGGCAGACTGAAGCTTTCTTT.

The chain employs TRBV27 and TRBJ1-6, with D unclear. This CDR3 has 13 amino acids. With 6 bases removed from V and 6 bases from J, the gap between germline ends came to 9 bases. The V gene's germline CDR1 is MNHEY and CDR2 SMNVEV (reference sequence). The CDR3: CASSSWGNSPLHF. The CDR3, as DNA: TGTGCCAGCAGCTCCTGGGGTAATTCACCCCTCCACTTT.

This clonotype was counted between two and nine times. The gene calls are TRBV2 and TRBJ2-3; 7 bases align to TRBD2. Per germline, CDR1 SNHLY and CDR2 FYNNEI. This CDR3 is built from 12 residues. V trimming: 9 bases; J trimming: 2 bases; junction bases outside the gene matches: 2. The CDR3 here is CASRGDTDTQYF. CDR3 nucleotide sequence: TGTGCCAGTCGGGGGGACACAGATACGCAGTATTTT.

The chain links TRBV7-9 to TRBJ2-7; tentatively, D is TRBD1 (6 bases). From germline, CDR1 is SEHNR and CDR2 FQNEAQ (reference sequence). The V gene lost 5 bases and the J gene lost 0 bases, with 14 bases spanning the gap. The CDR3 runs 15 residues. As DNA, the CDR3 is TGTGCCAGCAGCCCCACAGGGAGAAACTCCTACGAGCAGTACTTC. It translates to CASSPTGRNSYEQYF. Based on the CDR3 plus reference TRBV7-9 and TRBJ2-7, the full variable domain is DTGVSQNPRHKITKRGQNVTFRCDPISEHNRLYWYRQTLGQGPEFLTYFQNEAQLEKSRLLSDRFSAERPKGSFSTLEIQRTEQGDSAMYLCASSPTGRNSYEQYFGPGTRLTVT.

The rearrangement links TRBV7-2 to TRBJ2-7; D gene unclear. V was shortened by 5 bases and J by 1 base, with 9 bases between the two germline ends. Germline V lookup: CDR1 SGHTA, CDR2 FQGNSA. This CDR3 region has 13 residues. The CDR3 spells CASSPTHSYEQYF. The CDR3 nucleotides are TGTGCCAGCAGCCCAACCCATTCCTACGAGCAGTACTTC.

This clonotype has a handful of counts. This chain connects TRBV20-1 to TRBJ2-1; TRBD1 might be the D (6 bases). Per the germline V gene, CDR1 is DFQATT and CDR2 is SNEGSKA (reference sequence). This CDR3 has 14 amino acids. V was cut by 0 bases and J by 4 bases, with 10 bases left in between. The CDR3 loop reads CSAREQGRYNEQFF. The CDR3 coding sequence is TGCAGTGCTAGAGAACAGGGACGTTACAATGAGCAGTTCTTC.

This clonotype was detected ten times or more. V is TRBV7-6 and J is TRBJ1-2; a weak D match, TRBD1 (6 bases). V shed 4 bases and J shed 7 bases, with 13 bases lying between them. Germline loops: CDR1 SGHVS, CDR2 FNYEAQ. This CDR3 is built from 13 residues. CDR3: CASSSQQDSGYTF. CDR3 bases: TGTGCCAGCAGCTCCCAACAGGACAGTGGCTACACCTTC.

V and J are TRBV28 and TRBJ2-2; no clear D. V was shortened by 0 bases and J by 6 bases, with 2 bases between the two germline ends. The germline CDR1 and CDR2 sequences are MDHEN and SYDVKM. The CDR3 is made up of 12 amino acids. The CDR3 spells CASSLWAGELFF. The CDR3 bases are TGTGCCAGCAGTTTATGGGCCGGGGAGCTGTTTTTT. The full variable domain, completed using reference TRBV28 and TRBJ2-2, is DVKVTQSSRYLVKRTGEKVFLECVQDMDHENMFWYRQDPGLGLRLIYFSYDVKMKEKGDIPEGYSVSREKKERFSLILESASTNQTSMYLCASSLWAGELFFGEGSRLTVL.

This clonotype was recorded at least ten times. This rearrangement joins TRBV29-1 to TRBJ2-1; 7 bases fit TRBD1. The V gene's germline CDR1 is SQVTM and CDR2 ANQGSEA. V lost 7 bases and J lost 6; bases outside the gene matches: 12. This CDR3 contains 14 residues. CDR3 coding DNA: TGCAGCGCCCGGGACAGCACGATCCCCAATGAGCAGTTCTTC. This sequence encodes CSARDSTIPNEQFF.

The chain employs TRBV5-8 and TRBJ1-5; 7 bases line up with TRBD1. Germline V CDR1 and CDR2: SGHTS, YDEGEE. V was clipped by 6 bases and J by 2 bases; unmatched bases: 11. The CDR3 sequence is 16 residues long. The CDR3 coding sequence is TGTGCCAGCACCCTTAGACAGGGAACGGGCAATCAGCCCCAGCATTTT. Translating it yields CASTLRQGTGNQPQHF.

The chain joins TRBV20-1 to TRBJ2-3; a weak D match, TRBD2 (6 bases). The CDR3 totals 16 residues. Trimming cost V 3 bases and J 6 bases, with 22 bases left between them. CDR1 and CDR2 from the germline V gene are DFQATT and SNEGSKA (reference sequence). This chain's CDR3 is CSASPWEAGPGDTQYF. The CDR3 coding sequence is TGCAGTGCTAGCCCCTGGGAAGCGGGCCCCGGGGATACGCAGTATTTT.

The chain carries TRBV12-3 or TRBV12-4 and TRBJ2-7; TRBD2 aligns across 7 bases. The V gene end was trimmed by 5 bases and the J gene end by 1 base; junction bases not matched to a gene: 17. This CDR3 contains 18 residues. CDR3 region: CASSHRPMGGTTSYEQYF. In DNA form, the CDR3 reads TGTGCCAGCAGTCATCGGCCAATGGGGGGGACGACATCCTACGAGCAGTACTTC.